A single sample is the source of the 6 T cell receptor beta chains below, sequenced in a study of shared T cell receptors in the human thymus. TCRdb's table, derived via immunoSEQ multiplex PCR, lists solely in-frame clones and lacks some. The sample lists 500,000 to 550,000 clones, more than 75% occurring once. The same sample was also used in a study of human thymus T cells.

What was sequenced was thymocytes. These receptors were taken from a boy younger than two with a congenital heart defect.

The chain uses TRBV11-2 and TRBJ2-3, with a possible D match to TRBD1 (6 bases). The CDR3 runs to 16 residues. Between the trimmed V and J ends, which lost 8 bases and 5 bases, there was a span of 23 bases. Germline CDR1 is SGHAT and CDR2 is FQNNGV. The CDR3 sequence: CASSTMGATQGDTQYF. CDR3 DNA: TGTGCCAGCTCCACCATGGGGGCCACCCAGGGAGATACGCAGTATTTT.

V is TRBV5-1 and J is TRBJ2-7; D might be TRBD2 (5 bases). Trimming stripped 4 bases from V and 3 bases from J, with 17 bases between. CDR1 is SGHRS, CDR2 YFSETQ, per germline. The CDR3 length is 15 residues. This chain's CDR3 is CASSPGGSALYEQYF. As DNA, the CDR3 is TGCGCCAGCAGCCCGGGCGGTAGCGCGCTCTACGAGCAGTACTTC.

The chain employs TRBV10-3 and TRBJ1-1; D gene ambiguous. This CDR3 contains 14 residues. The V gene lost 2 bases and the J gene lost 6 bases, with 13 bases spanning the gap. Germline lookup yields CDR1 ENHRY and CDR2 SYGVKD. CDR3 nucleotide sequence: TGTGCCATCAGTGAGCCCTTCAACAGATCTGAAGCTTTCTTT. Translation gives CAISEPFNRSEAFF.

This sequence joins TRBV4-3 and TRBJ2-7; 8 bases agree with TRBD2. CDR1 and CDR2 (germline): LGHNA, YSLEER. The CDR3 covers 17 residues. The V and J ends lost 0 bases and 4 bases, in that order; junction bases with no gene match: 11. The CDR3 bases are TGCGCCAGCAGCCAAGAGGCGGGGGGTAGCGGCACTTACGAGCAGTACTTC. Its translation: CASSQEAGGSGTYEQYF.

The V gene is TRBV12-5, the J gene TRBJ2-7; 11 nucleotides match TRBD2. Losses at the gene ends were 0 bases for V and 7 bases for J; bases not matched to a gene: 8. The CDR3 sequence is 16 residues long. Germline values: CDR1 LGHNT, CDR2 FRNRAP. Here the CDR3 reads CASGLVLAGAPGEQYF. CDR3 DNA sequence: TGTGCTAGTGGTTTGGTACTAGCGGGAGCCCCCGGGGAGCAGTACTTC.

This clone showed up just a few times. The CDR3 region has the DNA TGTGCCAGCAGCCGGGGTGGGAACACTGAAGCTTTCTTT. Translated, it gives CASSRGGNTEAFF. The gene calls are TRBV11-2 and TRBJ1-1; D is ambiguous. Between the trimmed V and J ends, which lost 5 bases and 1 base, there was a span of 8 bases. Germline CDR1 SGHAT, CDR2 FQNNGV. The CDR3 has 13 residues.